Listed here are 5 T cell receptor beta chains from one sample, sequenced in a study of cytomegalovirus exposure and HLA in healthy donors. Use of 60 Vbeta and 13 Jbeta primers characterized the PCR. Method: immunoSEQ multiplex PCR; TCRdb's copy keeps in-frame clones and lacks some. The data contain approximately 200,000 clones, 75% to 90% of them seen just once; the ten biggest clones take up 6.5%. The sequenced sample consisted of PBMCs. These receptors were collected from a woman aged 45-59 years in good health and CMV-seropositive.

The J gene is TRBJ2-2, the V gene TRBV19; TRBD2 aligns across 8 bases. The CDR3 loop spans 16 amino acids. Germline-derived CDR1 and CDR2 are LNHDA and SQIVND (reference sequence). The ends lost 4 bases at V and 1 base at J; junction bases unmatched: 5. CDR3 protein: CASSTLAGLNTGELFF. DNA of the CDR3: TGTGCCAGTAGTACATTAGCGGGACTGAACACCGGGGAGCTGTTTTTT.

DNA of the CDR3: TGTGCCAGCAGTGAGAACTACGAGCAGTACTTC. Amino acid sequence: CASSENYEQYF. This chain connects TRBV2 to TRBJ2-5; no definite D call. The J call may be in error: the DNA end matches TRBJ2-7 better. CDR3 length equals 11 residues. Germline CDR1 SNHLY, CDR2 FYNNEI.

The V call is TRBV6-5, the J call TRBJ1-2; 7 bases match TRBD1. Germline V gene data show CDR1 as MNHEY and CDR2 as SVGAGI. Germline trimming cut 5 bases from V and 1 base from J; bases unmatched to any gene: 7. This CDR3 contains 15 residues. The DNA for the CDR3 is TGTGCCAGCAGTGTACAGGGGATCGGTAACTATGGCTACACCTTC. Protein: CASSVQGIGNYGYTF.

The CDR3 reads CASSRDTPGSYEQYF. CDR3 bases: TGCGCCAGCAGCCGGGACACACCCGGCTCCTACGAGCAGTACTTC. The gene calls are TRBV5-1 and TRBJ2-5; a possible D gene is TRBD1 (6 bases). The J call may be incorrect, as the DNA end agrees better with TRBJ2-7. This CDR3 spans 15 amino acids. Looked up from germline, CDR1 is SGHRS and CDR2 is YFSETQ.

This clone was seen only a few times. The chain is built from TRBV11-3 and TRBJ2-1; 11 nucleotides agree with TRBD2. This CDR3 comprises 15 residues. J gave up 8 bases and V 5 bases, and 8 bases lay outside the gene matches. Germline values: CDR1 SGHNT, CDR2 YENEEA. The CDR3 DNA reads as TGTGCCAGCAGCCCGACCGGGACTAGCGGTCATGAGCAGTTCTTC. It translates to CASSPTGTSGHEQFF.